These 24 T cell receptor beta chains originate from one sample sequenced in a study of cytomegalovirus exposure and HLA in healthy donors. Use of 60 Vbeta and 13 Jbeta primers characterized the PCR. Some clones are missing from TCRdb's copy, which holds only in-frame ones; the method was immunoSEQ multiplex PCR. This table holds some 160,000 clones, around 83% found once. What was sequenced was PBMCs. These receptors all stem from a man aged 25 to 45 in good health and CMV-seropositive.

The J gene is TRBJ1-1, the V gene TRBV15; no firm D call. Per the germline V gene, CDR1 is LNHNV and CDR2 is YYDKDF (reference sequence). The CDR3 is 14 amino acids. V lost 3 bases and J lost 11, with 19 bases in between. The CDR3 loop is CATSSLGEGLGAFF. For the CDR3, the DNA is TGTGCCACCAGCAGTCTTGGGGAGGGCCTGGGCGCTTTCTTT.

The chain carries TRBV15 and TRBJ2-1; 9 nucleotides match TRBD2. Germline V gives CDR1 LNHNV, CDR2 YYDKDF (reference sequence). The CDR3 loop spans 15 amino acids. The J segment lost 3 bases and the V segment lost 2 bases, leaving 2 bases of the junction unmatched. The CDR3 DNA sequence: TGTGCCACCAGCAGACCTAGCGGGGACTACAATGAGCAGTTCTTC. Translating gives CATSRPSGDYNEQFF.

This clone qualifies as medium-sized. The chain combines TRBV4-1 with TRBJ1-5, with a weak D call TRBD1 (5 bases). CDR1 and CDR2 (germline): MGHRA, YSYEKL. The CDR3 totals 17 residues. V was trimmed by 4 bases and J by 4 bases, leaving 20 bases between them. This chain's CDR3 is CASSPSETTGLNQPQHF. The CDR3 nucleotides are TGCGCCAGCAGCCCTAGCGAAACAACGGGACTGAATCAGCCCCAGCATTTT.

V and J are TRBV30 and TRBJ1-2; 8 positions agree with TRBD1. The trim removed 2 bases at V and 7 bases at J, leaving 12 bases unmatched. From germline, CDR1 is GTSNPN and CDR2 SVGIG (reference sequence). This CDR3 spans 15 amino acids. The CDR3 region is CAWSPTGQGNVGYTF. The CDR3 nucleotides are TGTGCCTGGAGTCCCACAGGACAGGGAAATGTTGGCTACACCTTC.

This clone showed up just once. The V gene is TRBV15, the J gene TRBJ2-1, with D uncertain. This CDR3 has 15 residues. Trimming stripped 3 bases from V and 0 bases from J, with 9 bases between. Germline CDR1 LNHNV, CDR2 YYDKDF (reference sequence). The CDR3 DNA sequence: TGTGCCACCAGCAGTAACCGGGTCTCCTACAATGAGCAGTTCTTC. Translation gives CATSSNRVSYNEQFF.

This chain joins TRBV6-1 and TRBJ1-5, with D possibly matching TRBD1 (5 bases). Germline V gene lookup returns CDR1 MNHNS and CDR2 SASEGT. The CDR3 covers 16 residues. V gave up 1 base and J gave up 4 bases, with 14 bases separating them. As DNA, the CDR3 is TGTGCCAGCAGTGAAGGAGACCCCAGGGTAAATCAGCCCCAGCATTTT. Translation gives CASSEGDPRVNQPQHF.

The chain recombines TRBV6-5 with TRBJ2-3; 10 bases fit TRBD2. This CDR3 has 15 amino acids. J lost 4 bases, V lost 4 bases, and 5 bases had no gene match. From germline, CDR1 is MNHEY and CDR2 SVGAGI. CDR3 sequence (DNA): TGTGCCAGCAGTTTCCTAGCGGGAGCCTCAGATACGCAGTATTTT. Its protein is CASSFLAGASDTQYF.

The chain couples TRBV27 to TRBJ2-3; 8 nucleotides agree with TRBD1. Germline V lookup: CDR1 MNHEY, CDR2 SMNVEV (reference sequence). V lost 1 base, J lost 5 bases, and 2 bases stayed unmatched. This CDR3 is built from 14 residues. Here the CDR3 DNA reads TGTGCCAGCAGTTTATGGACAGGGTTAGATACGCAGTATTTT. It yields the protein CASSLWTGLDTQYF.

This clone has just one count. The genes are TRBV7-6 and TRBJ2-4; 8 positions match TRBD1. J lost 0 bases, V lost 3 bases, and 19 bases had no gene match. The CDR3 consists of 21 residues. Germline CDR1 is SGHVS and CDR2 is FNYEAQ. This chain's CDR3 is CASSFLAPNRGDLIAKNIQYF. The DNA for the CDR3 is TGTGCCAGCAGCTTCCTAGCCCCTAACAGGGGGGACTTGATAGCCAAAAACATTCAGTACTTC.

The gene calls are TRBV7-2 and TRBJ2-7; D perhaps matches TRBD1 (7 bases). Germline V gives CDR1 SGHTA, CDR2 FQGNSA. The CDR3 consists of 13 residues. The ends were cut back, 7 bases at V and 4 bases at J, with 14 bases in the middle. In DNA, the CDR3 is TGTGCCAGCAACTACGCAGGGGGGTACGAGCAGTACTTC. Protein product: CASNYAGGYEQYF. Variable domain in full (rest from reference TRBV7-2 and TRBJ2-7): GAGVSQSPSNKVTEKGKDVELRCDPISGHTALYWYRQSLGQGLEFLIYFQGNSAPDKSGLPSDRFSAERTGGSVSTLTIQRTQQEDSAVYLCASNYAGGYEQYFGPGTRLTVT.

This chain uses TRBV30 with TRBJ2-1; TRBD2 agrees at 11 bases. The CDR3 is 16 amino acids. Germline values: CDR1 GTSNPN, CDR2 SVGIG (reference sequence). J lost 5 bases, V lost 2 bases, and 8 bases had no gene match. The CDR3: CAWSLDGLAGNNEQFF. For the CDR3, the DNA is TGTGCCTGGAGTTTGGACGGACTAGCGGGTAACAATGAGCAGTTCTTC.

This chain uses TRBV14 with TRBJ2-3; D call uncertain. The germline V and J ends were trimmed by 1 base and 2 bases, with 7 bases remaining between them. Germline assignment: CDR1 SGHDN and CDR2 FVKESK. CDR3 length equals 14 residues. The CDR3 loop reads CASSQGSFTDTQYF. CDR3 sequence (DNA): TGTGCCAGCAGCCAAGGGAGCTTCACAGATACGCAGTATTTT.

The J gene is TRBJ2-1, the V gene TRBV5-4; 7 bases map to TRBD2. Germline V gene sequence: CDR1 SGHNT, CDR2 YYREEE (reference sequence). After removal of 5 bases from V and 5 bases from J, the junction contained 16 bases not matched to a gene. This CDR3 contains 17 residues. This chain's CDR3 is CASRPGVSGNRDNEQFF. The CDR3 bases are TGTGCCAGCAGACCCGGGGTGAGCGGGAATCGAGACAATGAGCAGTTCTTC.

Comment on this clone: Distinct nucleotide sequences in the sample also encode this CDR3. This chain connects TRBV9 to TRBJ2-1; D perhaps matches TRBD2 (6 bases). Deletions cut 4 bases from V and 7 bases from J, with 15 bases between. The CDR3 contains 14 residues. CDR1 and CDR2 (germline): SGDLS, YYNGEE. The CDR3 bases are TGTGCCAGCAGCCCCACCGGGGGTTCGAATGAGCAGTTCTTC. Its translation is CASSPTGGSNEQFF.

This clone was seen once. The chain uses TRBV9 and TRBJ1-1; D gene uncertain. CDR3 size: 16 residues. Germline assignment: CDR1 SGDLS and CDR2 YYNGEE. V lost 4 bases and J 6 bases, leaving 22 bases between the germline ends. The DNA for the CDR3 is TGTGCCAGCAGCCCACCCCCCGGGAGGGTGCGGGCTGAAGCTTTCTTT. Amino acid sequence: CASSPPPGRVRAEAFF.

The chain links TRBV5-1 to TRBJ1-5; no reliable D call. The CDR3 is 13 amino acids. V lost 4 bases and J 9 bases, leaving 14 bases between the germline ends. Looked up from germline, CDR1 is SGHRS and CDR2 is YFSETQ. The CDR3 sequence is CASSADPGMPQHF. The CDR3 nucleotides read TGCGCCAGCAGCGCGGATCCCGGAATGCCCCAGCATTTT.

The chain recombines TRBV4-1 with TRBJ1-2, with D perhaps TRBD1 (5 bases). V lost 3 bases to trimming and J lost 0 bases, with 11 bases between them. This CDR3 spans 15 amino acids. Looked up from germline, CDR1 is MGHRA and CDR2 is YSYEKL. CDR3 residues: CASSQRDAANYGYTF. The CDR3 region has the DNA TGCGCCAGCAGCCAGCGGGACGCAGCTAACTATGGCTACACCTTC.

A few counts support this clone. The chain uses TRBV2 and TRBJ2-7; D not certain. V was cut by 7 bases and J by 0 bases, with 10 bases left in between. This CDR3 spans 13 amino acids. CDR1 is SNHLY and CDR2 is FYNNEI in the germline V gene. The CDR3 DNA sequence: TGTGCCAGCACCCAATCGAGCTCCTACGAGCAGTACTTC. Translated, it gives CASTQSSSYEQYF.

The J gene is TRBJ1-1, the V gene TRBV7-9; 8 bases are a match to TRBD1. V gave up 5 bases and J gave up 5 bases; unmatched junction bases: 10. CDR1 and CDR2 (germline): SEHNR, FQNEAQ (reference sequence). CDR3 length: 15 residues. The CDR3 is CASSVRTGGKTEAFF. The DNA for the CDR3 is TGTGCCAGCAGCGTCCGAACAGGGGGGAAGACTGAAGCTTTCTTT.

The chain employs TRBV4-2 and TRBJ2-3; 11 bases are shared with TRBD2. Germline V lookup: CDR1 LGHNA, CDR2 YNFKEQ. The ends lost 3 bases at V and 5 bases at J; junction bases unmatched: 7. CDR3 size: 16 residues. This CDR3 is CASSQFTSGRKDTQYF. CDR3 coding DNA: TGTGCCAGCAGCCAGTTCACTAGCGGGAGAAAAGATACGCAGTATTTT.

The chain has TRBV7-8 and TRBJ2-6; 7 nucleotides align to TRBD2. CDR1 and CDR2 from the germline V gene are SGHVS and FQNEAQ. The CDR3 has 15 residues. J was trimmed by 2 bases and V by 5 bases; bases with no gene match: 3. CDR3 sequence reads: CASSPGGAGANVLTF. The CDR3 DNA reads as TGTGCCAGCAGCCCTGGGGGGGCTGGGGCCAACGTCCTGACTTTC. Full variable domain (outside the CDR3, taken from reference TRBV7-8 and TRBJ2-6): GAGVSQSPRYKVAKRGQDVALRCDPISGHVSLFWYQQALGQGPEFLTYFQNEAQLDKSGLPSDRFFAERPEGSVSTLKIQRTQQEDSAVYLCASSPGGAGANVLTFGAGSRLTVL.

V gene TRBV5-6 combines with J gene TRBJ2-3; perhaps TRBD1 as D (8 bases). CDR3 size: 15 residues. The V gene's germline CDR1 is SGHDT and CDR2 YYEEEE. Trimming removed 1 base at V and 4 bases at J, with 13 bases between. CDR3 residues: CASSLYRGGSDTQYF. CDR3 nucleotides: TGTGCCAGCAGCTTGTACAGGGGGGGCTCAGATACGCAGTATTTT.

V gene TRBV5-1 combines with J gene TRBJ2-7; 8 bases are a match to TRBD2. The CDR3 is made up of 14 amino acids. The ends lost 2 bases at V and 3 bases at J; junction bases unmatched: 4. The germline gives CDR1 SGHRS, CDR2 YFSETQ. CDR3: CASSLQLAGYEQYF. The CDR3 DNA follows: TGCGCCAGCAGCTTACAGCTAGCGGGCTACGAGCAGTACTTC.

The chain employs TRBV10-3 and TRBJ2-3; weak D call: TRBD1 (7 bases). Trimming shortened V by 4 bases and J by 0 bases, and 20 bases separated the two germline ends. The V gene's germline CDR1 is ENHRY and CDR2 SYGVKD. CDR3 size: 18 residues. The CDR3 bases are TGTGCCATCAGTGCTGGAGGGACAGCACCTTTAAGCACAGATACGCAGTATTTT. Translating it yields CAISAGGTAPLSTDTQYF.